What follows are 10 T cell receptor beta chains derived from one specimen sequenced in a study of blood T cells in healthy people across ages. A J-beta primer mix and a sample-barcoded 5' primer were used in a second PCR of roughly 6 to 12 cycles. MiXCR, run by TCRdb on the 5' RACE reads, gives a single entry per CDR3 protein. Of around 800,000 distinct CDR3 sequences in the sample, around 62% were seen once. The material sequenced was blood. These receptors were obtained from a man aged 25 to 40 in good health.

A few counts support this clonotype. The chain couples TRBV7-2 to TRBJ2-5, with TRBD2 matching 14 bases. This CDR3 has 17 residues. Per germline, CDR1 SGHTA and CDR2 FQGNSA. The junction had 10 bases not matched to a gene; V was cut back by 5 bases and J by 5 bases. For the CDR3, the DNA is TGTGCCAGCAGCCCGCGACTAGCGGGGGGGCCTGGGGAGACCCAGTACTTC. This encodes CASSPRLAGGPGETQYF.

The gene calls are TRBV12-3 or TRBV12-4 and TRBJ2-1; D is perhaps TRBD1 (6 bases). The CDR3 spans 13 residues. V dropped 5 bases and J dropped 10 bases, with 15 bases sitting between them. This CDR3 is CASSRLTGTEQFF. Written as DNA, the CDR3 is TGTGCCAGCAGTCGCCTGACAGGAACCGAGCAGTTCTTC.

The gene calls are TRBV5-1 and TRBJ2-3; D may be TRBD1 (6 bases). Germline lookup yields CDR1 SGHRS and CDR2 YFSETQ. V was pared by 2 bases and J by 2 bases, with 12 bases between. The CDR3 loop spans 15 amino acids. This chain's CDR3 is CASSFRDTDTDTQYF. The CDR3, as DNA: TGCGCCAGCAGCTTCCGGGACACGGACACAGATACGCAGTATTTT.

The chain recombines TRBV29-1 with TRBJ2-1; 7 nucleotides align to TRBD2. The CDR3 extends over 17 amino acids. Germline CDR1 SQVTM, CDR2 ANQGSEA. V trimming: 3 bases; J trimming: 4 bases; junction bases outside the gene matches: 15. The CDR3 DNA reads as TGCAGCGTTGACCAACGCTCGGGGGGTAAATGGTACAATGAGCAGTTCTTC. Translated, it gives CSVDQRSGGKWYNEQFF.

DNA for the CDR3: TGCGCCAGCAGCTTGGCCCCGGGACCAGCGGCCCAGGTCAATGAGCAGTTCTTC. The encoded protein is CASSLAPGPAAQVNEQFF. V is TRBV5-1 and J is TRBJ2-1; D is perhaps TRBD1 or TRBD2 (5 bases each). V was pared by 0 bases and J by 6 bases, with 22 bases between. The CDR3 spans 18 residues. Germline CDR1 and CDR2: SGHRS and YFSETQ.

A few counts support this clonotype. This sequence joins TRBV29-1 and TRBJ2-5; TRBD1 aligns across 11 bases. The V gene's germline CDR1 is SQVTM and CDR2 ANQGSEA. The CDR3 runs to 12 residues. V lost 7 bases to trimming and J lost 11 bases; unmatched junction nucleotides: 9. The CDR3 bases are TGCAGCGCTATGGACAGGGGGCAACAGCAGTACTTC. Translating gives CSAMDRGQQQYF. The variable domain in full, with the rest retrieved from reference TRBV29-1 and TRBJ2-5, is SAVISQKPSRDICQRGTSLTIQCQVDSQVTMMFWYRQQPGQSLTLIATANQGSEATYESGFVIDKFPISRPNLTFSTLTVSNMSPEDSSIYLCSAMDRGQQQYFGPGTRLLVL.

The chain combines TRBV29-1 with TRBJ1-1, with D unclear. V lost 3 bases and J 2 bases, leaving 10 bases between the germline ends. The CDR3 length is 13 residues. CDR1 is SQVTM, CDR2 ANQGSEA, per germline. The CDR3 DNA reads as TGCAGCGTTGATGTGGCAGCTAACACTGAAGCTTTCTTT. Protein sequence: CSVDVAANTEAFF.

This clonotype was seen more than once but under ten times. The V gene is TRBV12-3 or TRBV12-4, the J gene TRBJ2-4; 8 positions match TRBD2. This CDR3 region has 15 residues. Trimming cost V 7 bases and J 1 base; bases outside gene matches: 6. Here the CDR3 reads CASTPRGEAKNIQYF. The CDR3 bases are TGTGCCAGCACCCCGCGGGGGGAGGCCAAAAACATTCAGTACTTC.

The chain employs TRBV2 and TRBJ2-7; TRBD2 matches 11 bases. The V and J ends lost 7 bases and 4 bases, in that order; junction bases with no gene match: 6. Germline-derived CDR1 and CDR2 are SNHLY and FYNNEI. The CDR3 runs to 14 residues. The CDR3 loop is CASKLAGVTYEQYF. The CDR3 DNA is TGTGCCAGCAAACTAGCGGGGGTTACATACGAGCAGTACTTC.

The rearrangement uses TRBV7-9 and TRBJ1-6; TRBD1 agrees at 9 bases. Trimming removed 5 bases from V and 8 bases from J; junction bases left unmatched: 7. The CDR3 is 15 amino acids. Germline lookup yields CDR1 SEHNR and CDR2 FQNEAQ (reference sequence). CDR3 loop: CASSLRGTGYSPLHF. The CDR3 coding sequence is TGTGCCAGCAGCCTACGAGGGACAGGGTATTCACCCCTCCACTTT.